This is a list of T cell receptor beta chains from one sample in a study of cytomegalovirus exposure and HLA in healthy donors. TCRdb keeps only in-frame clones here, not all; method: immunoSEQ multiplex PCR. The sample lists approximately 130,000 clones; about four fifths were seen once. Sequencing input: PBMCs. These TCRs come from a young man in good health and CMV-seronegative. CDR3s include the opening cysteine and the closing phenylalanine or tryptophan. A D gene is named only where the DNA matches it firmly. Rows may omit the clone size; those that give it use once, few, many or a size class.

CDR3aa	CDR3nt	v_gene	j_gene	abundance	d_gene
CASSQVDRLAGVLSEQFF	TGCGCCAGCAGCCAAGTTGACCGACTAGCGGGGGTCCTTTCCGAGCAGTTCTTC	TRBV4-1	TRBJ2-1	-	TRBD2
CASGGSLGAETQYF	TGCGCCAGCGGAGGGAGTCTAGGGGCAGAGACCCAGTACTTC	TRBV5-1	TRBJ2-5	-	-
CASSLGDKSSYEQYF	TGCGCCAGCAGCTTGGGGGACAAGAGCTCCTACGAGCAGTACTTC	TRBV5-1	TRBJ2-7	-	-
CASSPNGGQGETQYF	TGTGCCAGCAGCCCTAACGGGGGACAGGGAGAGACCCAGTACTTC	TRBV7-3	TRBJ2-5	-	TRBD1
CASGLAIRGHYNEQFF	TGTGCTAGTGGTTTGGCAATCAGGGGGCACTACAATGAGCAGTTCTTC	TRBV12-5	TRBJ2-1	few	TRBD1
CASRPTSGTHTGELFF	TGTGCCAGCAGACCAACCAGTGGGACTCACACCGGGGAGCTGTTTTTT	TRBV27	TRBJ2-2	-	-
CASSTGYGSPLHF	TGTGCCAGTAGTACAGGGTATGGTTCACCCCTCCACTTT	TRBV19	TRBJ1-6	-	-
CASSQGSGVAGTGPQHF	TGTGCCAGCAGCCAAGGGTCGGGCGTTGCAGGGACTGGGCCCCAGCATTTT	TRBV14	TRBJ1-5	few	-
CASNPGPSGGGRFYEQYF	TGTGCCAGCAACCCGGGACCGTCGGGGGGTGGGAGATTTTACGAGCAGTACTTC	TRBV11-2	TRBJ2-7	-	TRBD2
CASSSTWGGIEAFF	TGTGCCAGCAGCAGCACTTGGGGAGGGATTGAAGCTTTCTTT	TRBV7-9	TRBJ1-1	-	-
CASSPNPDWGRAFF	TGTGCCAGCTCACCAAATCCCGATTGGGGGCGAGCTTTCTTT	TRBV18	TRBJ1-1	few	-
CASSLQGLEFYGYTF	TGTGCCAGCAGTCTACAGGGGTTAGAATTCTATGGCTACACCTTC	TRBV27	TRBJ1-2	-	TRBD1
CASTSLAGGPVYEQYF	TGTGCCAGCACCTCACTAGCGGGGGGGCCAGTCTACGAGCAGTACTTC	TRBV7-2	TRBJ2-7	-	TRBD2
CASSPAGFLHF	TGTGCCAGCAGCCCGGCGGGCTTCCTCCACTTT	TRBV7-9	TRBJ1-6	-	-
CAWSAPQGAYNSPLHF	TGTGCCTGGAGTGCTCCTCAGGGGGCCTATAATTCACCCCTCCACTTT	TRBV30	TRBJ1-6	-	TRBD1
CASSYTPGYEQYF	TGTGCCAGCAGTTACACGCCGGGCTACGAGCAGTACTTC	TRBV6-6	TRBJ2-7	-	-